This T cell receptor beta chain was obtained from a study of shared clonotypes between healthy human individuals. Findings and limits, study-wide: Memory subsets generally showed lower estimated richness than naive subsets.

Cells designated naive CD8 were CD45RO-negative and were positively selected for CCR7, with terminally differentiated effector memory CD45RA+ cells excluded. Regarding this clone: Its target is unknown.

Sequenced by immunoSEQ multiplex PCR; TCRdb stores in-frame clones only, minus some. The sample includes around 1.9 million clones, about 93% seen only once; the top ten take more than 1.5%. The CDR3 totals 13 residues. The V and J ends lost 6 bases and 7 bases respectively, with 13 bases between them. Looked up from germline, CDR1 is SGHAT and CDR2 is FQDESV (reference sequence). The chain uses TRBV11-1 and TRBJ2-1, with D possibly called TRBD1 or TRBD2 (5 bases each). This sequence was found in a young man in good health. Some clones in this sample may be carry-over from other donors' samples. Material for sequencing was naive CD8+ T cells from PBMCs. In nucleotides, the CDR3 is TGTGCCAGCAGTGGGACGGACCGAAATGAGCAGTTCTTC. Translated: CASSGTDRNEQFF.